The clone carrying this T cell receptor (beta chain) was seen ten or more times. Samples came from axillary lymph nodes draining the breast cancer. The data were obtained in a study of breast tumors, draining lymph nodes, adjacent tissues. The length of the CDR3 is 12 residues. Germline assignment: CDR1 GTSNPN and CDR2 SVGIG (reference sequence). V gave up 4 bases and J gave up 8 bases, with 9 bases separating them. TCRdb redid the calling of the multiplex PCR reads with MiXCR, one entry per CDR3 protein. The table lists about 130,000 distinct CDR3 sequences, under 25% of them singletons. The receptor was isolated from a female donor with breast cancer. Some clones in this sample may be carry-over from other donors' samples. Sequences were obtained from axillary lymph node tissue. This chain uses TRBV30 with TRBJ1-6; D unresolved. CDR3 in DNA: TGTGCCTGGAAGGATGGGGATTCACCCCTCCACTTT. It is translated as CAWKDGDSPLHF.